A single TCR beta chain is shown here with its context. The antigen is unknown. These data come from a study of radiation and T cells in renal cell carcinoma. Described time point: blood 4 weeks post-SBRT, at nephrectomy. Treatment reported: 15 Gy SBRT to primary tumor, nephrectomy 4 weeks later. Nephrectomy followed 15 Gy stereotactic body radiation by 4 weeks. Blood was sampled at baseline, 2 weeks and 4 weeks after SBRT. Clear cell pathology was present in this patient's renal cell carcinoma. Study outcomes and limitations: In blood, top tumor clones expanded by 2 weeks, shrinking by 4.

CDR1 is SGHTA, CDR2 FQGNSA, per germline. The junction had 7 bases not matched to a gene; V was cut back by 5 bases and J by 7 bases. This CDR3 contains 15 residues. Measured with immunoSEQ multiplex PCR; TCRdb has only the in-frame clones, and not every one. The sample lists approximately 170,000 clones, 88% occurring once. The sequences come from blood, collected from a patient whose treatment included radiotherapy and nephrectomy. The V gene is TRBV7-2, the J gene TRBJ1-6; 8 nucleotides match TRBD1. This clonotype originated in a woman between 50 and 59 years old with renal cell carcinoma. CDR3 bases: TGTGCCAGCAGCACGGACAGGGCCGGGAATTCACCCCTCCACTTT. It translates to CASSTDRAGNSPLHF.